This T cell receptor beta chain is drawn from a study of tumor T cells in aggressive B-cell lymphoma. Only in-frame clones appear in the TCRdb table, and some are missing; sequencing was by immunoSEQ multiplex PCR. The sample yields roughly 620 clones, approximately 94% seen once. From germline, CDR1 is SGHRS and CDR2 YFSETQ. V lost 1 base to trimming and J lost 0 bases, with 8 bases between them. The CDR3 contains 16 residues. Input material: tumor tissue. The origin of this receptor is an adult with diffuse large B cell lymphoma. This sequence joins TRBV5-1 and TRBJ2-6; D not certain. The CDR3 coding sequence is TGCGCCAGCAGCTTGTTTCCCGGCTCTGGGGCCAACGTCCTGACTTTC. Amino acid sequence: CASSLFPGSGANVLTF.